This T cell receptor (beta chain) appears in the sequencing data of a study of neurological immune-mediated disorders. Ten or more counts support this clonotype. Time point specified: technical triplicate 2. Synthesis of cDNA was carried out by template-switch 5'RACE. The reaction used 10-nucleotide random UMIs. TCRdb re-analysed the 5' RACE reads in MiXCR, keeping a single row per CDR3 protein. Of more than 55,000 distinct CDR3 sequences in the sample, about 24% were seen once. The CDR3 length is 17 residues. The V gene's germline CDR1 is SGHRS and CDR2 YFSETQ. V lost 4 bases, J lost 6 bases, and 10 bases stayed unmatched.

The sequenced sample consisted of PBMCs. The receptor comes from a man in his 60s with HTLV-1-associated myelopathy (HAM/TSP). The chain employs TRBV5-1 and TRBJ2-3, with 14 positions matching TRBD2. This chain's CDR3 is CASSRSGTSGSMDTQYF. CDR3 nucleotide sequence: TGCGCCAGCAGCCGCTCAGGGACTAGCGGGAGTATGGATACGCAGTATTTT.